What follows is one T cell receptor (beta chain) and its context. The antigen remains unidentified. Using immunoSEQ multiplex PCR, the repertoire was profiled, and TCRdb retains in-frame clones only, with some absent. The table includes over 250,000 clones, 65% to 90% detected once. This specimen comes from a study of cytomegalovirus exposure and HLA in healthy donors. Regarding the study as a whole: In vitro checks showed that a few CMV-associated chains really do target CMV antigens.

Per the germline V gene, CDR1 is MDHEN and CDR2 is SYDVKM. Trimming took 7 bases from V and 4 from J, leaving 10 bases between them. There are 12 residues in the CDR3. The sample comprised PBMCs. The source is a woman younger than 35 in good health and CMV-seronegative. The chain has TRBV28 and TRBJ1-2; D possibly corresponds to TRBD1 (6 bases). CDR3 sequence: CASNGGAYGYTF. CDR3 sequence (DNA): TGTGCCAGCAACGGGGGGGCCTATGGCTACACCTTC.